Given below is one T cell receptor (beta chain) in context. This sample is part of a study of T cell changes during pregnancy in multiple sclerosis. TCRdb's copy holds only in-frame clones and misses some; the assay was immunoSEQ multiplex PCR. The repertoire holds tens of thousands of clones, with about 90% as singletons. CDR3 length equals 15 residues. V lost 3 bases, J lost 8 bases, and 8 bases stayed unmatched. Looked up from germline, CDR1 is LGHNA and CDR2 is YSLEER. This TCR was sampled from a female donor with multiple sclerosis, enrolled in a pregnancy study. The chain links TRBV4-3 to TRBJ1-4; 8 positions match TRBD1. Sequencing used CD4+ T cells from peripheral blood mononuclear cells, obtained before pregnancy. The CDR3 nucleotides read TGCGCCAGCAGCCAGCGACAGGGGAATTGGGAAAAACTGTTTTTT. Translated: CASSQRQGNWEKLFF.